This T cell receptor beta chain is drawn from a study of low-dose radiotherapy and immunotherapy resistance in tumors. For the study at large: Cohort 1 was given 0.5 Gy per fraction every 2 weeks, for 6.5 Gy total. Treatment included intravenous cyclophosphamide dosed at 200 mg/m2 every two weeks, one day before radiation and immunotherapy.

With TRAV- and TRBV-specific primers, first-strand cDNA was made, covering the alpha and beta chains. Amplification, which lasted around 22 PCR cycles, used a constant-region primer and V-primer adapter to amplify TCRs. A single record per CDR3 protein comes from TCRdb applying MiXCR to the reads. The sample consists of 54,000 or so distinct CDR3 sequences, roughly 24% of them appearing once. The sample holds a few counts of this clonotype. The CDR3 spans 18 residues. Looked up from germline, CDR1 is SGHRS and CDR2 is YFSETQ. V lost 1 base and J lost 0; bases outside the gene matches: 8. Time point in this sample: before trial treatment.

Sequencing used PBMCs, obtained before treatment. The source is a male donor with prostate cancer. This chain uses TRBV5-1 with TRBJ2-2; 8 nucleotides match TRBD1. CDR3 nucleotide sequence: TGCGCCAGCAGCTTGCAGGGGGCGGTCCTGCCGAACACCGGGGAGCTGTTTTTT. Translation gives CASSLQGAVLPNTGELFF.